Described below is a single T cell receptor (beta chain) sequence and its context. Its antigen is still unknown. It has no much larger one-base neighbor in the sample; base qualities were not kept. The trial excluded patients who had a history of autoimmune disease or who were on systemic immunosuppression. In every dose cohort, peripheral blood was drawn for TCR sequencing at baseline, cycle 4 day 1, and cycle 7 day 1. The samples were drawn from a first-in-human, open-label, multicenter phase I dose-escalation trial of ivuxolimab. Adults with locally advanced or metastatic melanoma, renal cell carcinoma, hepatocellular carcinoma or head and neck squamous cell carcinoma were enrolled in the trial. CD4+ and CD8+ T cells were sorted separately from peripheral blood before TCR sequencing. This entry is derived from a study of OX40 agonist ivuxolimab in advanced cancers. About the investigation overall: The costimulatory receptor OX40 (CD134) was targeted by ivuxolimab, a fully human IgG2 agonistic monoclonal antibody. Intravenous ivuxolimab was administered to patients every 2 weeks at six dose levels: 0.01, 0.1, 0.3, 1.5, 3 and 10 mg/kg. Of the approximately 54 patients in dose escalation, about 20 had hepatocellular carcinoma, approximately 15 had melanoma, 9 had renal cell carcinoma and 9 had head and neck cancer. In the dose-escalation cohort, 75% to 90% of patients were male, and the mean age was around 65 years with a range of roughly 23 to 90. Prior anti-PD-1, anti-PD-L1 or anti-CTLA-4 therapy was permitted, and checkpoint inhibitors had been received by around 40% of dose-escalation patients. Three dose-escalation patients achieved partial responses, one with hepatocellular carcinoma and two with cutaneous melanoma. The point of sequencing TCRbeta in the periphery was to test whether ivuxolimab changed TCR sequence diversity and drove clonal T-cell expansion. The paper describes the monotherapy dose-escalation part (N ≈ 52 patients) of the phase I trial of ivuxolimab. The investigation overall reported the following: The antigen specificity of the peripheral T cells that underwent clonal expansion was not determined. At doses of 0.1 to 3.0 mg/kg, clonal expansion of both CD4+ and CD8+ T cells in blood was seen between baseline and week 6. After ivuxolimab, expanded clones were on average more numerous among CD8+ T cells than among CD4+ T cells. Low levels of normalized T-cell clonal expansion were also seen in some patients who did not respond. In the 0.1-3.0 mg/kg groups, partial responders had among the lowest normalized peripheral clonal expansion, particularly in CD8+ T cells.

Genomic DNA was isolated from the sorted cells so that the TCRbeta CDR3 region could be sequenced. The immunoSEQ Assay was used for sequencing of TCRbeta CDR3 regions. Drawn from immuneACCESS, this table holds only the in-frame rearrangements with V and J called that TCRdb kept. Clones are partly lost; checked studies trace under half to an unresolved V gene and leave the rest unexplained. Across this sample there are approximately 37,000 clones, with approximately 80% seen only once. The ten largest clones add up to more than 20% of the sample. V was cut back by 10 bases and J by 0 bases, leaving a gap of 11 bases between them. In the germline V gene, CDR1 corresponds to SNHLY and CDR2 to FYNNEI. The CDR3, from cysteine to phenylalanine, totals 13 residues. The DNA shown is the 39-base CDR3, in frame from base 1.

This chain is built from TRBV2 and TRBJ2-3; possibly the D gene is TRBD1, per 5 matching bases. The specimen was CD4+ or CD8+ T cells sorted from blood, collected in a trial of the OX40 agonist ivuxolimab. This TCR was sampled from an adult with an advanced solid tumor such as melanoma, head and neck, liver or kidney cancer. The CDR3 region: CANPDISTDTQYF. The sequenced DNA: TGTGCCAACCCGGACATAAGCACAGATACGCAGTATTTT.